One T cell receptor (beta chain) is described in this entry. With random hexamers, reverse transcription was performed on about 0.5 to 1 ug of RNA. Amplification of the TCR beta CDR3 was carried out by immunoSEQ multiplex PCR, which spanned a total of 54 Vbeta and 13 Jbeta segments. TCRdb recomputed calls from the immunoSEQ multiplex PCR reads with MiXCR, one row per CDR3 protein. The sample contains more than 150,000 distinct CDR3 sequences, about 96% of which appear only once. This specimen comes from a study of CD8 T cells in Susac syndrome. Study in general: Patients with Susac syndrome had blood drawn and were at that point therapy-naive, on corticosteroids, or on intravenous immunoglobulin alone.

V trimming: 2 bases; J trimming: 5 bases; junction bases outside the gene matches: 4. This CDR3 comprises 14 residues. Germline CDR1 is SEHNR and CDR2 is FQNEAQ (reference sequence). The chain is built from TRBV7-9 and TRBJ2-5, with TRBD2 matching 8 bases. The TCR originated in a human donor with Susac syndrome. The source material was CD4+ T cells from PBMCs. The CDR3 DNA reads TGTGCCAGCAGCTTAACGGGAGGGCCGGAGACCCAGTACTTC. This codes for CASSLTGGPETQYF.